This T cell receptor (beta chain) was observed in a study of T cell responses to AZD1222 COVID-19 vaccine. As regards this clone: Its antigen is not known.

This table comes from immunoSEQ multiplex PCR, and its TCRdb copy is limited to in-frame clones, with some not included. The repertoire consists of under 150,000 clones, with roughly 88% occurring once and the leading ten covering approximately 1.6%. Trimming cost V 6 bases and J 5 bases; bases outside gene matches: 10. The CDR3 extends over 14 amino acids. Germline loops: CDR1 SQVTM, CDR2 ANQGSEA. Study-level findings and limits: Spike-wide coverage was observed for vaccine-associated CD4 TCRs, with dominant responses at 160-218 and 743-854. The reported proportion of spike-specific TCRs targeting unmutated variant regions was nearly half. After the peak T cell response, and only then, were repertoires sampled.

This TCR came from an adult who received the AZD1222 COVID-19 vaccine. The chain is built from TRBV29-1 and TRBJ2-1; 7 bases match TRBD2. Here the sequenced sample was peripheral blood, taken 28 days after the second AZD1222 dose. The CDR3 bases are TGCAGCGTCGGGTCGGGACTATATAACAATGAGCAGTTCTTC. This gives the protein CSVGSGLYNNEQFF.